This is a list of T cell receptor beta chains from one sample in a study of vaccination and CD4 T cells after COVID-19. In TCRdb, the PCR reads were re-called with MiXCR into one record per CDR3 protein. The table has fewer than 20,000 distinct CDR3 sequences, around 47% seen once; the top ten hold around 3.4%. These receptors have no identified antigens. Sample: CD4+ T cells from blood, cultured in vitro. The receptors were gathered from a human donor who had recovered from COVID-19. Each CDR3 is given with its conserved first and last residue. The order of the fields is V gene, clone size, D gene, J gene, CDR3 DNA, CDR3 protein. D genes are given only for firm matches. Size tells how often a clone was seen (once, few, many) or the class of an expanded clone, and some rows leave it out.

TRBV9	NA	TRBD1	TRBJ2-7	TGTGCCAGCAGCGTAGGAGGGGACAGCTCCTACGAGCAGTACTTC	CASSVGGDSSYEQYF
TRBV15	few	NA	TRBJ2-5	TGTGCCACCAGCAGGGGAGGAGAGACCCAGTACTTC	CATSRGGETQYF
TRBV24-1	NA	TRBD2	TRBJ2-1	TGTGCCACCAGTGATTTCGGGCTAGCGGGGGTAAATGAGCAGTTCTTC	CATSDFGLAGVNEQFF
TRBV6-1	NA	TRBD1	TRBJ2-5	TGTGCCAGCAGTGAAGCTTACGACAGGGGAGAGACCCAGTACTTC	CASSEAYDRGETQYF
TRBV7-2	NA	NA	TRBJ2-7	TGTGCCAGCAGCTTAGCACAGGTTTACGAGCAGTACTTC	CASSLAQVYEQYF
TRBV19	few	TRBD2	TRBJ2-7	TGTGCCAGTACTCGCACGACTAGCGCCTGGCCCTACGAGCAGTACTTC	CASTRTTSAWPYEQYF
TRBV27	NA	NA	TRBJ1-2	TGTGCCAGCAAGGCAGGGTGGGAAATAAACTATGGCTACACCTTC	CASKAGWEINYGYTF
TRBV6-1	NA	TRBD1	TRBJ2-3	TGTGCCAGCAGTCCTACAGGGGGCACAGATACGCAGTATTTT	CASSPTGGTDTQYF
TRBV27	few	NA	TRBJ2-7	TGTGCCAGCGGGAGGTCGAACGAGCAGTACTTC	CASGRSNEQYF
TRBV11-2	NA	NA	TRBJ2-3	TGTGCCAGCAGCTTAGGAATAGGGGTCACAGATACGCAGTATTTT	CASSLGIGVTDTQYF
TRBV20-1	NA	TRBD2	TRBJ2-3	TGCAGTGCTGGCCCGACTAGCGGGTCCACAGATACGCAGTATTTT	CSAGPTSGSTDTQYF
TRBV7-2	few	TRBD1	TRBJ2-7	TGTGCCAGCAGGGGACAGACCTACGAGCAGTACTTC	CASRGQTYEQYF
TRBV7-3	few	NA	TRBJ2-3	TGTGCCAGCAGCTTCATCGGTGATACGCAGTATTTT	CASSFIGDTQYF
TRBV7-8	NA	TRBD2	TRBJ2-5	TGTGCCAGCAGCTTAGTCCTAGCGGGCGAAGGGACCCAGTACTTC	CASSLVLAGEGTQYF
TRBV6-1	NA	TRBD2	TRBJ2-3	TGTGCCAGCAGCCCAGCGGGAGTTCGGGATACGCAGTATTTT	CASSPAGVRDTQYF
TRBV5-1	NA	NA	TRBJ1-1	TGCGCCAGCAGCTTGGCCCTTCGGGCCGAGAACACTGAAGCTTTCTTT	CASSLALRAENTEAFF
TRBV18	few	NA	TRBJ1-5	TGTGCCAGCTCACAGGGATTATATAGCAATCAGCCCCAGCATTTT	CASSQGLYSNQPQHF
TRBV2	few	NA	TRBJ1-1	TGTGCCAGCAGTATCGGCGGCAGGGTATCTGAAGCTTTCTTT	CASSIGGRVSEAFF
TRBV2	NA	NA	TRBJ1-6	TGTGCCAGCACCCGGATTTATAATTCACCCCTCCACTTT	CASTRIYNSPLHF
TRBV28	NA	NA	TRBJ1-5	TGTGCCAGCAGTCTGGGCGGCTCCCCAGTCCAGCCCCAGCATTTT	CASSLGGSPVQPQHF
TRBV9	once	NA	TRBJ2-5	TGTGCCAGCAGCGCCTACGATTCCCCACAAGAGACCCAGTACTTC	CASSAYDSPQETQYF
TRBV29-1	NA	TRBD2	TRBJ2-3	TGCAGCGTTGGGACTAGCGGGAGGGCAGATACGCAGTATTTT	CSVGTSGRADTQYF
TRBV7-2	few	TRBD1	TRBJ2-4	TGTGCCAGCAGCGCTGACAGGGCTGCCAAAAACATTCAGTACTTC	CASSADRAAKNIQYF
TRBV15	medium-sized	TRBD1	TRBJ1-1	TGTGCCACCAGCAGAGAAACAGGGGCCCTGAACACTGAAGCTTTCTTT	CATSRETGALNTEAFF
TRBV2	NA	TRBD2	TRBJ2-1	TGTGCCAGCAGGCCGGGACTAGCGGGAGTAGATGAGCAGTTCTTC	CASRPGLAGVDEQFF
TRBV2	NA	TRBD2	TRBJ2-5	TGTGCCAGCAGGGGGGGACTAGCGTATCAAGAGACCCAGTACTTC	CASRGGLAYQETQYF
TRBV6-2/TRBV6-3	few	NA	TRBJ1-2	TGTGCCACCCTAGGACGGGGCTTTATTGGCTATGGCTACACCTTC	CATLGRGFIGYGYTF
TRBV2	once	NA	TRBJ2-7	TGTGCCAGCAGGACTTTTAAAGTCTACGAGCAGTACTTC	CASRTFKVYEQYF
TRBV6-2/TRBV6-3	NA	NA	TRBJ1-2	TGTGCCAGCAGACAGACAGCTATTTCTAACTATGGCTACACCTTC	CASRQTAISNYGYTF
TRBV28	few	NA	TRBJ1-2	TGTGCCAGCAGTTTCACAGGGCCCTATGGCTACACCTTC	CASSFTGPYGYTF
TRBV6-2/TRBV6-3	medium-sized	TRBD2	TRBJ2-3	TGTGCCAGCAGTTATGGCGGGAGTTTAGGAGATACGCAGTATTTT	CASSYGGSLGDTQYF
TRBV24-1	few	TRBD2	TRBJ2-7	TGTGCCACCAGTGCCCGAGGGAAGCGGGGCTCCTACGAGCAGTACTTC	CATSARGKRGSYEQYF
TRBV15	NA	NA	TRBJ1-3	TGTGCCACCAGCAGAGAGAAAGGGAGCTCTGGAAACACCATATATTTT	CATSREKGSSGNTIYF
TRBV7-3	NA	NA	TRBJ2-6	TGTGCCAGCAGCTTAACGTCCGGGGCCGGGAGTGGGGCCAACGTCCTGACTTTC	CASSLTSGAGSGANVLTF
TRBV6-1	NA	NA	TRBJ2-5	TGTGCCACCGGGTCGGCGGGACAAGAGACCCAGTACTTC	CATGSAGQETQYF
TRBV9	once	TRBD2	TRBJ2-2	TGTGCCAGCAGCGTAGGAGGGGTACTAGCGGGAGCGAAAGGGGAGCTGTTTTTT	CASSVGGVLAGAKGELFF
TRBV28	NA	NA	TRBJ1-1	TGTGCCACCACTCCACCGGGGCCGAACACTGAAGCTTTCTTT	CATTPPGPNTEAFF
TRBV15	few	TRBD2	TRBJ2-3	TGTGCCACCAGCAGTGGATGGACTAGCGGGGCAGTTTCTAGCACAGATACGCAGTATTTT	CATSSGWTSGAVSSTDTQYF
TRBV10-2	NA	NA	TRBJ2-1	TGCGCCAGCAGTTACGATGAGCAGTTCTTC	CASSYDEQFF
TRBV5-1	NA	NA	TRBJ2-7	TGCGCCAGCAGCTCGACAGGACACCTGGGCGAGCAGTACTTC	CASSSTGHLGEQYF
TRBV7-9	NA	TRBD1	TRBJ1-4	TGTGCCAGCAGCTCGGACAGGGGGGGTGAAAAACTGTTTTTT	CASSSDRGGEKLFF
TRBV5-1	NA	TRBD1	TRBJ1-2	TGCGCCAGCAGCCTTACAGGGGACTATGGCTACACCTTC	CASSLTGDYGYTF
TRBV10-3	NA	NA	TRBJ2-1	TGTGCCACCCAGGGGGGAGCGAACAATGAGCAGTTCTTC	CATQGGANNEQFF
TRBV4-3	NA	NA	TRBJ1-3	TGCGCCAGCAGCCAAGATCCCTGGACGCAAGGAAACACCATATATTTT	CASSQDPWTQGNTIYF
TRBV28	NA	NA	TRBJ1-5	TGTGCCAGCAGCACCTTCGAGGGGGGCAATCAGCCCCAGCATTTT	CASSTFEGGNQPQHF
TRBV28	NA	NA	TRBJ2-7	TGTGCCAGCAGGACCCAGGGTGAGATATACGAGCAGTACTTC	CASRTQGEIYEQYF